This T cell receptor beta chain was obtained from a study of long-term antiretroviral therapy in people with HIV. Study summary: About a decade before 2015, the earliest samples were taken when ART was typically delayed. Regarding the study as a whole: Specimens of blood were obtained during about 2004 to 2018, possibly under older ART regimens. HIV repertoires spanned tighter CDR3 length ranges than controls did. Absence of data on ART adherence, viral resistance or therapy changes was noted.

Germline lookup yields CDR1 MNHEY and CDR2 SVGAGI. V was pared by 2 bases and J by 1 base, with 8 bases between. The CDR3 has 14 amino acids. Survey level was the resolution at which the v3.0 immunoSEQ assay ran. The assay was immunoSEQ multiplex PCR, and TCRdb's table has in-frame clones only and misses some. This sample yields around 6,500 clones, of which just under 75% are seen a single time; 7.5% belongs to the top ten. In regard to this clone: Its target is not known.

The material was unsorted PBMCs, obtained 0.1 years before starting antiretroviral therapy. This chain connects TRBV6-5 to TRBJ2-5; D is undetermined. The sequence came from a man between 18 and 35 years old with HIV. The CDR3 nucleotides read TGTGCCAGCAGTTACCGTACCCGCCAAGAGACCCAGTACTTC. As protein: CASSYRTRQETQYF.